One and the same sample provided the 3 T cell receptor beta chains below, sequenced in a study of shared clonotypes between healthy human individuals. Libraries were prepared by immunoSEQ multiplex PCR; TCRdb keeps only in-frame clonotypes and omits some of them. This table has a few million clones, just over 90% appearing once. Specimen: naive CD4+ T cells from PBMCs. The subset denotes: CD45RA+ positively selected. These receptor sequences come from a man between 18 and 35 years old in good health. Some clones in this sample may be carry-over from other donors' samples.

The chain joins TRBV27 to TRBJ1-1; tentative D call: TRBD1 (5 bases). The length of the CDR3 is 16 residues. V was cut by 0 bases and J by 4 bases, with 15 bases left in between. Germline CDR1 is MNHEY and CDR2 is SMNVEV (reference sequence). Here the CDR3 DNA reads TGTGCCAGCAGTTTATCGCGTGCCGGGGCGGTCACTGAAGCTTTCTTT. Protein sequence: CASSLSRAGAVTEAFF.

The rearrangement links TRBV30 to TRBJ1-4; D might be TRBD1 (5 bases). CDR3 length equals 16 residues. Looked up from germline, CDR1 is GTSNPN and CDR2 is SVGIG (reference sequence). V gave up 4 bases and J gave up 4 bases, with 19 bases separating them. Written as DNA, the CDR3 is TGTGCCTGGAATAGAAGGGCTTCAGGGAGTAATGAAAAACTGTTTTTT. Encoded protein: CAWNRRASGSNEKLFF.

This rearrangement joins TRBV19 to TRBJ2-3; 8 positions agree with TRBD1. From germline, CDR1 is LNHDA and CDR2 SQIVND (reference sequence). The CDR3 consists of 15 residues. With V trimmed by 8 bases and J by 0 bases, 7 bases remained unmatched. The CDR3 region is CASQDRGKSTDTQYF. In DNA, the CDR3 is TGTGCCAGTCAAGACAGGGGAAAAAGCACAGATACGCAGTATTTT.